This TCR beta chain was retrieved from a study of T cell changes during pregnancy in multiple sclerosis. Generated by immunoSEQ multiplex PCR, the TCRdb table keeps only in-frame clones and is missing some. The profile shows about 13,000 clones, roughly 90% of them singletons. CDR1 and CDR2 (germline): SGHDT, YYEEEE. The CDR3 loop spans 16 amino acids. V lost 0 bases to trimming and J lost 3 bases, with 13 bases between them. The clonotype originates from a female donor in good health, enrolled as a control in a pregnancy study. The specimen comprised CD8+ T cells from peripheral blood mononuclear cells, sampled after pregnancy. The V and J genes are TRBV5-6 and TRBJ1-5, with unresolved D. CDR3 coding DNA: TGTGCCAGCAGCTTGGTTTCACAGCAGACCAATCAGCCCCAGCATTTT. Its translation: CASSLVSQQTNQPQHF.